Described below is a single T cell receptor beta chain sequence and its context. With 0 bases clipped from V and 0 bases from J, the junction kept 8 bases outside the gene matches. This CDR3 has 17 residues. The germline CDR1 and CDR2 sequences are SGHTS and YDEGEE. Time point here: blood 2 weeks post-SBRT. Treatment specified: 15 Gy SBRT to primary tumor, nephrectomy 4 weeks later. Only in-frame clones appear in the TCRdb table, and some are missing; sequencing was by immunoSEQ multiplex PCR. Of 100,000 to 150,000 clones in the sample, roughly four fifths are singletons; the top ten hold roughly 6.2%. The entry originates in a study of radiation and T cells in renal cell carcinoma.

The chain employs TRBV5-8 and TRBJ2-5; 7 nucleotides line up with TRBD2. This clonotype originated in a man between 50 and 59 years old with renal cell carcinoma. The sequenced sample was blood, obtained from a patient whose treatment included radiotherapy and nephrectomy. CDR3 sequence: CASSLAGAGLNQETQYF. The CDR3 DNA reads as TGTGCCAGCAGCTTGGCCGGAGCGGGGCTGAACCAAGAGACCCAGTACTTC.